The clone carrying this T cell receptor beta chain was picked up many times. What it binds is unknown. TCRdb reprocessed the 5' RACE reads with MiXCR, giving one entry per CDR3 protein. The sample includes tens of thousands of distinct CDR3 sequences, over 5.5% of them seen just once. The data originate from a study of spatial heterogeneity in lung cancer. Overall study context: Beta-chain sequences were consistently detected more often than alpha-chain sequences. Every unique TCR and UMI combination, on average, appeared more than ten times in raw reads.

The germline gives CDR1 SQVTM, CDR2 ANQGSEA. The ends were cut back, 6 bases at V and 3 bases at J, with 12 bases in the middle. There are 12 residues in the CDR3. Time point in this sample: sample taken at primary tumor resection. Unsorted whole RNA from tumor, nontumor lung or frozen PBMC underwent sequencing. Study-wide results and caveats: Circulating ubiquitous expanded tumor TCRs were observed more frequently at resection than at follow-up.

The sequencing here drew on PBMCs, taken at surgery. The chain combines TRBV29-1 with TRBJ2-7, with a tentative D call TRBD1 (6 bases). The clonotype originates from a female donor with early-stage non-small cell lung cancer. The DNA for the CDR3 is TGCAGCGTGGGGGACACCGGCTACGAGCAGTACTTC. Translated: CSVGDTGYEQYF.